This TCR beta chain was sequenced in a study of shared clonotypes between healthy human individuals. General study results and limits: Some clonotypes were shared by all four sorted-subset donors, while others were not shared. The non-shared ones had lower generation probabilities than the shared ones.

CD4+ cells underwent separation, giving CD45RA+ naive and CD45RA-negative memory subsets. As to this clone: The antigen remains unidentified.

V trimming: 2 bases; J trimming: 9 bases; junction bases outside the gene matches: 10. This CDR3 is built from 13 residues. CDR1 and CDR2 (germline): GTSNPN, SVGIG (reference sequence). Profiling relied on immunoSEQ multiplex PCR, and the TCRdb table lists in-frame clones only, not all of them. The data show roughly 700,000 clones, approximately 74% seen once. Sequencing was done on a sample of memory CD4+ T cells sorted from blood. The subset denotes: CD45RA-negative fraction. V and J are TRBV30 and TRBJ2-7, with 7 bases identical to TRBD1. The source of this sequence is a woman in her thirties in good health. This chain's CDR3 is CAWSWTGTEGQYF. As DNA, the CDR3 is TGTGCCTGGAGTTGGACAGGTACCGAAGGGCAGTACTTC.